Included here is one T cell receptor beta chain sequence, with context. The sample is drawn from a study of blood T cell repertoires in COVID-19. Study-wide background: Sources were T cells, B-cell-depleted T cells, or PBMCs; the material itself was cDNA or gDNA.

Sequenced by immunoSEQ multiplex PCR; TCRdb stores in-frame clones only, minus some. This table has roughly 190,000 clones, 88% appearing once. The V and J ends lost 7 bases and 3 bases respectively, with 13 bases between them. CDR1 LNHNV and CDR2 YYDKDF come from the germline V gene (reference sequence). This CDR3 comprises 13 residues. This TCR was recovered from a man in his forties or fifties with active or convalescent COVID-19. The chain uses TRBV15 and TRBJ2-7; weak D call: TRBD1 (7 bases). Specimen: peripheral blood. CDR3 sequence: CATNPGDSYEQYF. DNA for the CDR3: TGTGCCACCAACCCGGGGGACAGCTACGAGCAGTACTTC.